This T cell receptor beta chain originates from a study of CD8+CD57+ T cells in acquired aplastic anemia. Study information: DNA from sorted CD4+ and CD8+ cells averaged around 3.2 ug. Mean read depth for CD4+ cells from healthy donors was around 11 million.

Trimming cost V 5 bases and J 5 bases; bases outside gene matches: 6. Germline-derived CDR1 and CDR2 are SGHTA and FQGNSA. This CDR3 comprises 15 residues. The study, taken as a whole, reports: Patients and controls were not found to differ significantly in CD8+ Simpson's diversity. Patients and controls shared some 30 CD8+ CDR3 sequences.

As regards this clonotype: Its antigen is undetermined.

Using genomic DNA as the template, TCR beta VDJ and CDR3 profiling was carried out. TCRdb processed the reads anew with MiXCR; each CDR3 protein has one entry. The sample records fewer than 200,000 distinct CDR3 sequences, 55% to 80% being singletons. This TCR was recovered from a human donor in good health. V is TRBV7-2 and J is TRBJ2-3; TRBD2 matches at 11 bases. The sample consisted of sorted CD4+, CD8+, or CD8+CD57+ T cells (not recorded which) from PBMCs. CDR3 sequence reads: CASSQLAGDLDTQYF. DNA for the CDR3: TGTGCCAGCAGCCAACTAGCGGGGGATTTAGATACGCAGTATTTT.